This is a list of T cell receptor beta chains from one sample in a study of shared clonotypes between healthy human individuals. Sequencing used immunoSEQ multiplex PCR; TCRdb keeps in-frame clones, though not all of them. The data show around 1.9 million clones, approximately 94% seen once. Sample: naive CD8+ T cells from PBMCs. The receptors derive from a man younger than 30 in good health. Some clones in this sample may be carry-over from other donors' samples. CDR3s include the opening cysteine and the closing phenylalanine or tryptophan. A D gene is named only where the DNA matches it firmly. Size tells how often a clone was seen (once, few, many) or the class of an expanded clone, and some rows leave it out.

>TRBV27|TRBJ2-3|NA|NA
CASSLTSTDTQYF
TGTGCCAGCAGTTTAACCAGCACAGATACGCAGTATTTT
>TRBV27|TRBJ2-7|NA|TRBD2
CASSLGTSSYEQYF
TGTGCCAGCAGTTTGGGGACTAGCTCCTACGAGCAGTACTTC
>TRBV6-5|TRBJ1-2|NA|NA
CASRDRLYYGYTF
TGTGCCAGCAGGGACAGACTCTACTATGGCTACACCTTC
>TRBV11-2|TRBJ2-2|NA|NA
CASSPRQNTGELFF
TGTGCCAGCAGCCCCCGACAGAACACCGGGGAGCTGTTTTTT
>TRBV27|TRBJ2-1|NA|NA
CASSLGINNEQFF
TGTGCCAGCAGTTTGGGGATAAACAATGAGCAGTTCTTC
>TRBV28|TRBJ2-7|NA|TRBD1
CASSWNPGQRYYEQYF
TGTGCCAGCAGTTGGAATCCGGGACAGAGATACTACGAGCAGTACTTC
>TRBV27|TRBJ1-2|NA|TRBD1
CASSLSHGTAYYGYTF
TGTGCCAGCAGTTTATCTCATGGGACAGCCTACTATGGCTACACCTTC
>TRBV7-2|TRBJ2-1|NA|TRBD2
CASSLVVLAGGYSEQFF
TGTGCCAGCAGCTTAGTCGTCCTAGCGGGAGGGTATAGTGAGCAGTTCTTC
>TRBV7-9|TRBJ2-7|NA|NA
CASNSLATVSYEQYF
TGTGCCAGCAATTCTCTAGCGACAGTTTCCTACGAGCAGTACTTC
>TRBV6-5|TRBJ1-1|few|NA
CASSPFRTVNTEAFF
TGTGCCAGCAGTCCTTTCCGGACGGTTAACACTGAAGCTTTCTTT
>TRBV2|TRBJ1-4|NA|NA
CASRDFRTPATNEKLFF
TGTGCCAGTCGGGATTTTCGGACACCTGCAACTAATGAAAAACTGTTTTTT
>TRBV27|TRBJ2-1|NA|TRBD1
CASSSSGGDRGLDEQFF
TGTGCCAGCAGTTCAAGCGGCGGGGACAGGGGGCTGGATGAGCAGTTCTTC
>TRBV11-2|TRBJ2-1|NA|TRBD2
CASSLVVGIAGLSYNEQFF
TGTGCCAGCAGCTTAGTTGTGGGGATAGCGGGTCTGTCCTACAATGAGCAGTTCTTC
>TRBV9|TRBJ1-2|NA|NA
CASSPDTDYGYTF
TGTGCCAGCAGCCCAGACACAGACTATGGCTACACCTTC
>TRBV9|TRBJ2-3|NA|TRBD2
CASSSRLAGGVDTQYF
TGTGCCAGCAGCTCCCGACTAGCGGGAGGGGTAGATACGCAGTATTTT
>TRBV19|TRBJ2-7|NA|NA
CASGRQDSYEQYF
TGTGCCAGTGGGAGACAGGACTCCTACGAGCAGTACTTC
>TRBV4-3|TRBJ1-3|NA|TRBD1
CASSQDRRGPNSGNTIYF
TGCGCCAGCAGCCAAGATCGTAGGGGGCCAAACTCTGGAAACACCATATATTTT
>TRBV11-2|TRBJ2-7|NA|NA
CASSLGHGNEQYF
TGTGCCAGCAGCTTAGGCCATGGTAACGAGCAGTACTTC
>TRBV6-6|TRBJ1-2|NA|TRBD1
CASSYPDQGDYGYTF
TGTGCCAGCAGTTACCCCGATCAGGGGGACTATGGCTACACCTTC
>TRBV28|TRBJ1-4|NA|TRBD1
CASSPLTGVTNEKLFF
TGTGCCAGCAGTCCGCTGACAGGGGTTACTAATGAAAAACTGTTTTTT
>TRBV19|TRBJ2-2|NA|NA
CASSIDLWEENTGELFF
TGTGCCAGTAGTATAGATCTGTGGGAAGAGAACACCGGGGAGCTGTTTTTT
>TRBV9|TRBJ2-1|NA|TRBD2
CASSPRLRTSGIHEQFF
TGTGCCAGCAGCCCCCGTCTTCGGACTAGCGGGATACATGAGCAGTTCTTC
>TRBV5-4|TRBJ1-1|NA|NA
CASSFLVSGRSEDTEAFF
TGTGCCAGCAGCTTCCTGGTCTCAGGGAGGTCGGAGGACACTGAAGCTTTCTTT
>TRBV5-8|TRBJ2-3|NA|NA
CASSFGRGPGDTQYF
TGTGCCAGCAGCTTCGGCCGGGGGCCCGGGGATACGCAGTATTTT
>TRBV7-3|TRBJ2-6|NA|NA
CASSLISGANVLTF
TGTGCCAGCAGCCTAATAAGTGGGGCCAACGTCCTGACTTTC
>TRBV28|TRBJ2-3|NA|TRBD2
CASGGVIEGTDTQYF
TGTGCCAGCGGGGGGGTTATTGAGGGCACAGATACGCAGTATTTT
>TRBV9|TRBJ2-7|once|TRBD1
CASSVEGQGSHEQYF
TGTGCCAGCAGCGTAGAAGGACAGGGGTCCCACGAGCAGTACTTC
>TRBV7-9|TRBJ2-1|NA|TRBD2
CASSWEATSGSYEQFF
TGTGCCAGCAGCTGGGAGGCGACTAGCGGGAGCTATGAGCAGTTCTTC
>TRBV20-1|TRBJ1-2|NA|NA
CSAAHGYGYTF
TGCAGTGCGGCACATGGCTATGGCTACACCTTC
>TRBV2|TRBJ2-1|NA|TRBD2
CASKVEKREGDNEQFF
TGTGCCAGCAAGGTGGAGAAGCGGGAGGGGGACAATGAGCAGTTCTTC
>TRBV7-9|TRBJ1-4|NA|NA
CASSLPGPTTNEKLFF
TGTGCCAGCAGCTTACCGGGCCCTACAACGAATGAAAAACTGTTTTTT
>TRBV4-1|TRBJ2-7|NA|NA
CASSQEQGRGGEQYF
TGCGCCAGCAGCCAAGAGCAAGGCAGGGGTGGCGAGCAGTACTTC
>TRBV7-6|TRBJ1-2|NA|NA
CASRPLTGILYGYTF
TGTGCCAGCAGGCCTCTTACCGGGATCCTCTATGGCTACACCTTC
>TRBV9|TRBJ2-2|NA|NA
CASSPGLNTGELFF
TGTGCCAGCAGCCCGGGACTTAACACCGGGGAGCTGTTTTTT
>TRBV9|TRBJ1-3|NA|NA
CASSVVPSGGSGNTIYF
TGTGCCAGCAGCGTAGTGCCGTCGGGAGGCTCTGGAAACACCATATATTTT
>TRBV2|TRBJ2-1|NA|TRBD2
CASSEMLAGGVNEQFF
TGTGCCAGCAGTGAAATGTTAGCGGGAGGAGTAAATGAGCAGTTCTTC
>TRBV27|TRBJ2-7|once|NA
CASSPTGSYEQYF
TGTGCCAGCAGTCCGACAGGATCCTACGAGCAGTACTTC